This T cell receptor beta chain was profiled in a study of shared clonotypes between healthy human individuals. The CDR3 runs 13 residues. V gave up 2 bases and J gave up 9 bases, with 11 bases separating them. Germline loops: CDR1 MDHEN, CDR2 SYDVKM. At deep level, the assay was performed. Here immunoSEQ multiplex PCR was the method, and the copy in TCRdb shows in-frame clones only, minus some. The sample has roughly 590,000 clones, 95% to 96% seen once. On this clone: Antigen specificity is unknown.

CD45RO-negative CD8 cells positively selected for CCR7 made up the naive population, which excluded terminally differentiated effector memory CD45RA+ cells. Free of recent acute infections or vaccinations, the donors were healthy HIV-negative adults. Study conclusions and caveats: Among non-shared clonotypes, generation probabilities were lower than among those shared by all four donors. Only blood was sampled; tissue repertoires likely differ.

The TCR originated in a woman younger than 45 in good health. V gene TRBV28 combines with J gene TRBJ2-1; D is unresolved. The sample taken for sequencing was naive CD8+ T cells sorted from blood. The CDR3 is CASSLRQTGEQFF. In DNA form, the CDR3 reads TGTGCCAGCAGTTTACGTCAGACCGGTGAGCAGTTCTTC.